This TCR beta chain was sequenced during a study of T cells in Graves' hyperthyroidism and ophthalmopathy. Study as a whole: Specimen type is peripheral blood, collected at initial diagnosis prior to any treatment.

This CDR3 is 14 amino acids long. Germline assignment: CDR1 LNHDA and CDR2 SQIVND (reference sequence). V was shortened by 6 bases and J by 4 bases, with 15 bases between the two germline ends. There were TCR beta CDR3 regions amplified from RNA transcripts. In the first-round RT-PCR of the TCR CDR3, the HTBI primer set was used. One entry per CDR3 protein results from TCRdb running MiXCR on the multiplex PCR reads. The profile shows some 560,000 distinct CDR3 sequences, 14% of them singletons. The sequencing input was blood. The origin of this receptor is a woman aged 40-49 years with Graves' hyperthyroidism. The rearrangement uses TRBV19 and TRBJ2-5; possible D gene TRBD1, 6 bases. CDR3 residues: CASRDSGISETQYF. CDR3 in DNA: TGTGCCAGTAGGGACAGCGGAATTTCAGAGACCCAGTACTTC.